Each of the 17 T cell receptor beta chains below was sequenced from the same sample in a study of OX40 agonist ivuxolimab in advanced cancers. TCRdb's table, derived via immunoSEQ multiplex PCR, lists solely in-frame clones and lacks some. Among 60,000 or so clones listed, 86% were seen once. The sample consisted of CD4+ or CD8+ T cells sorted from blood, taken in a trial of the OX40 agonist ivuxolimab. The receptors originated from an adult with an advanced solid tumor such as melanoma, head and neck, liver or kidney cancer.

The chain combines TRBV4-2 with TRBJ1-3; 7 bases agree with TRBD1. Unmatched junction bases numbered 10, after V lost 1 base and J lost 4 bases. Germline lookup yields CDR1 LGHNA and CDR2 YNFKEQ. The CDR3 is 17 residues long. In DNA, the CDR3 is TGTGCCAGCAGCCAAGGCCCCGGGACAGTACGAGGAAACACCATATATTTT. This codes for CASSQGPGTVRGNTIYF.

The chain couples TRBV19 to TRBJ1-3, with D perhaps TRBD1 (6 bases). The V and J ends lost 7 bases and 0 bases respectively, with 13 bases between them. Germline V gene data show CDR1 as LNHDA and CDR2 as SQIVND (reference sequence). The CDR3 runs to 15 residues. This CDR3 reads CASILGTHSGNTIYF. The CDR3 DNA is TGTGCCAGTATCCTCGGGACACACTCTGGAAACACCATATATTTT. Filled out from reference TRBV19 and TRBJ1-3, the complete variable domain reads DGGITQSPKYLFRKEGQNVTLSCEQNLNHDAMYWYRQDPGQGLRLIYYSQIVNDFQKGDIAEGYSVSREKKESFPLTVTSAQKNPTAFYLCASILGTHSGNTIYFGEGSWLTVV.

This chain connects TRBV4-1 to TRBJ1-2; possible D gene TRBD1, 5 bases. Deletions cut 4 bases from V and 2 bases from J, with 8 bases between. Germline V CDR1 and CDR2: MGHRA, YSYEKL. The CDR3 loop spans 13 amino acids. The CDR3 region is CASSPRVNYGYTF. CDR3 in DNA: TGCGCCAGCAGCCCCAGGGTAAACTATGGCTACACCTTC.

Written as DNA, the CDR3 is TGTGCCAGCAGCGCCAAAGAGACCCAGTACTTC. It is translated as CASSAKETQYF. The V and J genes are TRBV21-1 and TRBJ2-5. TRBV21-1 is labeled a pseudogene. CDR3 size: 11 residues.

The genes are TRBV19 and TRBJ1-2; D ambiguous. The CDR3 spans 15 residues. V was shortened by 7 bases and J by 5 bases, with 20 bases between the two germline ends. CDR1 is LNHDA and CDR2 is SQIVND in the germline V gene (reference sequence). CDR3 DNA: TGTGCCAGTAATTCACTCGGACCGGGGATGTATGGCTACACCTTC. Amino acids: CASNSLGPGMYGYTF.

The chain recombines TRBV29-1 with TRBJ2-3, with 12 nucleotides matching TRBD2. The V gene end was trimmed by 4 bases and the J gene end by 7 bases; junction bases not matched to a gene: 6. CDR3 length equals 14 residues. Germline CDR1 SQVTM, CDR2 ANQGSEA. The CDR3 bases are TGCAGCGTTGCTAGCGGGGGGGCCTTGAATACGCAGTATTTT. It encodes CSVASGGALNTQYF.

This sequence joins TRBV5-1 and TRBJ2-5; 9 nucleotides line up with TRBD1. Trimming took 4 bases from V and 4 from J; bases not matched to a gene: 5. The germline CDR1 and CDR2 sequences are SGHRS and YFSETQ. The CDR3 is 14 residues long. CDR3 DNA sequence: TGCGCCAGCAGCGGGACAGGGAATTCAGAGACCCAGTACTTC. Translation gives CASSGTGNSETQYF.

The J gene is TRBJ2-7, the V gene TRBV25-1; possible D gene TRBD2, 5 bases. From germline, CDR1 is MGHDK and CDR2 SYGVNS. The CDR3 spans 15 residues. With 3 bases removed from V and 4 bases from J, the gap between germline ends came to 16 bases. The CDR3 here is CASSDPGSSRYEQYF. The CDR3 DNA reads TGTGCCAGCAGTGACCCGGGCTCTAGCAGGTACGAGCAGTACTTC.

This clone was recorded once. The chain has TRBV27 and TRBJ2-7, with 12 bases identical to TRBD2. From germline, CDR1 is MNHEY and CDR2 SMNVEV (reference sequence). This CDR3 comprises 19 residues. Unmatched junction bases numbered 16, after V lost 5 bases and J lost 2 bases. The CDR3 nucleotides are TGTGCCAGCAGTACGACGACTAGCGGGGGCCGTACCTCTCCCTACGAGCAGTACTTC. This sequence encodes CASSTTTSGGRTSPYEQYF.

This chain joins TRBV6-5 and TRBJ2-1; D is uncertain. Trimming pared 2 bases from V and 8 bases from J, leaving 19 bases between. CDR3 size: 16 residues. Germline CDR1 is MNHEY and CDR2 is SVGAGI. The CDR3 loop reads CASSYAWSARLDEQFF. DNA for the CDR3: TGTGCCAGCAGTTACGCATGGTCAGCCCGCCTCGATGAGCAGTTCTTC.

V and J are TRBV5-1 and TRBJ2-1; D is perhaps TRBD2 (7 bases). V was clipped by 4 bases and J by 6 bases, with 20 bases between them. Germline assignment: CDR1 SGHRS and CDR2 YFSETQ. The CDR3 sequence is 16 residues long. The CDR3 DNA sequence: TGCGCCAGCAGCGCGGGCCACCTGGGGGGGGCCAATGAGCAGTTCTTC. Its translation is CASSAGHLGGANEQFF.

The rearrangement joins TRBV7-9 to TRBJ2-1; D is unclear. Trimming removed 4 bases from V and 2 bases from J, with 12 bases in between. This CDR3 is 15 amino acids long. Per the germline V gene, CDR1 is SEHNR and CDR2 is FQNEAQ (reference sequence). Here the CDR3 DNA reads TGTGCCAGCAGCTCCCTGTCCCGAACCTACAATGAGCAGTTCTTC. Translation gives CASSSLSRTYNEQFF. Full variable domain (missing parts from reference TRBV7-9 and TRBJ2-1): DTGVSQNPRHKITKRGQNVTFRCDPISEHNRLYWYRQTLGQGPEFLTYFQNEAQLEKSRLLSDRFSAERPKGSFSTLEIQRTEQGDSAMYLCASSSLSRTYNEQFFGPGTRLTVL.

This chain joins TRBV27 and TRBJ1-2; tentatively, D is TRBD1 (6 bases). The ends were cut back, 4 bases at V and 5 bases at J, with 17 bases in the middle. Germline V gene sequence: CDR1 MNHEY, CDR2 SMNVEV (reference sequence). The CDR3 runs to 15 residues. Here the CDR3 reads CASSSGSTGAYGYTF. The DNA of the CDR3 is TGTGCCAGCAGTTCTGGGTCAACGGGGGCTTATGGCTACACCTTC.

The chain joins TRBV4-1 to TRBJ1-4; TRBD1 matches at 7 bases. Losses at the gene ends were 3 bases for V and 3 bases for J; bases not matched to a gene: 1. CDR1 MGHRA and CDR2 YSYEKL come from the germline V gene. The CDR3 runs 14 residues. Here the CDR3 reads CASSQTGPNEKLFF. The DNA for the CDR3 is TGCGCCAGCAGCCAGACAGGGCCTAATGAAAAACTGTTTTTT.

This chain links TRBV9 with TRBJ2-1, with D perhaps matching TRBD1 (6 bases). CDR1 and CDR2 (germline): SGDLS, YYNGEE. The CDR3 spans 15 residues. V was trimmed by 0 bases and J by 9 bases, leaving 16 bases between them. In nucleotides, the CDR3 is TGTGCCAGCAGCGTAGCGAGGGGGTCCCCCCTTGAGCAGTTCTTC. It is translated as CASSVARGSPLEQFF.

The chain couples TRBV6-5 to TRBJ1-4; D remains unclear. Deletions cut 6 bases from V and 2 bases from J, with 13 bases between. This CDR3 contains 15 residues. Germline CDR1 and CDR2: MNHEY and SVGAGI. In DNA form, the CDR3 reads TGTGCCAGCAGCTACGGGGAGGCCACTAATGAAAAACTGTTTTTT. As protein: CASSYGEATNEKLFF.

The V and J genes are TRBV5-1 and TRBJ1-2; possibly TRBD1 for D (6 bases). Trimming shortened V by 0 bases and J by 8 bases, and 17 bases separated the two germline ends. The CDR3 totals 15 residues. Germline V gene lookup returns CDR1 SGHRS and CDR2 YFSETQ. CDR3 bases: TGCGCCAGCAGCTTGGCCGTTGGAGCAGGGGAAGGCTACACCTTC. Translating gives CASSLAVGAGEGYTF. Drawing the rest from reference TRBV5-1 and TRBJ1-2, the complete variable domain is KAGVTQTPRYLIKTRGQQVTLSCSPISGHRSVSWYQQTPGQGLQFLFEYFSETQRNKGNFPGRFSGRQFSNSRSEMNVSTLELGDSALYLCASSLAVGAGEGYTFGSGTRLTVV.